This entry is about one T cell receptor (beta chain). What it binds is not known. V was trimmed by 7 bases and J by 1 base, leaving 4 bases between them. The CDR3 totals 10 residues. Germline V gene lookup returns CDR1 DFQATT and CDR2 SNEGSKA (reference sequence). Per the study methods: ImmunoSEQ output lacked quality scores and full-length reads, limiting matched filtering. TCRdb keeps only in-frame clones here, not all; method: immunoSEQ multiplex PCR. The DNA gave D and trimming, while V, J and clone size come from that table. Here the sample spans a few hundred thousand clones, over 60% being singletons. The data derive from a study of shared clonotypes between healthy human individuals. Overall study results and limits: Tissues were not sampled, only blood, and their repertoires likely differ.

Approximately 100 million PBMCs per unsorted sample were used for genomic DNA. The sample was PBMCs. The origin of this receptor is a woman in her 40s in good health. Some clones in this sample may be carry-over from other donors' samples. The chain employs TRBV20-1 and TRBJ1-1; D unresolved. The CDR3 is CSVANTEAFF. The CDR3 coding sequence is TGCAGTGTGGCGAACACTGAAGCTTTCTTT.